The subject of this entry is one T cell receptor beta chain. Its specificity is unknown. This entry is derived from a study of T cell responses to AZD1222 COVID-19 vaccine. About the research overall: Second doses at about 4 or about 12 weeks were pooled.

TCRdb's copy holds only in-frame clones and misses some; the assay was immunoSEQ multiplex PCR. The sample contains about 120,000 clones, roughly 92% of which appear only once. Study-wide results and limits: Spike-specific TCR breadth rose after two AZD1222 doses, and depth rose as well. There were vaccine-associated CD4 TCRs across spike, dominant at 160-218 and 743-854. Seropositivity was recorded at baseline in only six AZD1222 recipients.

Germline CDR1 is MNHEY and CDR2 is SVGAGI. Germline trimming cut 4 bases from V and 5 bases from J; bases unmatched to any gene: 1. CDR3 length: 13 residues. Sequenced material: peripheral blood, taken on day 0 of AZD1222 vaccination. The source is an adult in good health. This chain joins TRBV6-5 and TRBJ2-1; the match to TRBD1 covers 8 bases. CDR3 amino acids: CASSLTGDNEQFF. The CDR3 DNA reads TGTGCCAGCAGTTTGACAGGGGACAATGAGCAGTTCTTC.